A selection of T cell receptor beta chains follows, all from one sample in a study of blood T cell repertoires in COVID-19. Some clones are missing from TCRdb's copy, which holds only in-frame ones; the method was immunoSEQ multiplex PCR. The repertoire holds 29,000 or so clones, roughly nine tenths seen once, with approximately 9.9% in the top ten. Sequencing was done on a sample of peripheral blood. Receptors originate from a human donor in a cohort sampled during active COVID-19. Each CDR3 is given with its conserved first and last residue. Fields, in order: V gene, clone size, D gene, J gene, CDR3 protein, CDR3 DNA. D genes are given only for firm matches. Size is stated for part of the rows, as once, few or many counts, or as a class when the clone is expanded.

V gene: TRBV11-3; clone size: once; D gene: TRBD1; J gene: TRBJ1-1; CDR3 protein: CASSPGGVSTEAFF; CDR3 DNA: TGTGCCAGCAGTCCAGGGGGCGTTTCGACTGAAGCTTTCTTT
V gene: TRBV19; clone size: .; D gene: .; J gene: TRBJ1-3; CDR3 protein: CASSGAAGASGNTIYF; CDR3 DNA: TGTGCCAGTAGTGGAGCGGCAGGGGCCTCTGGAAACACCATATATTTT
V gene: TRBV6-6; clone size: .; D gene: .; J gene: TRBJ1-2; CDR3 protein: CASSYSQVNYGYTF; CDR3 DNA: TGTGCCAGCAGTTACTCACAGGTTAACTATGGCTACACCTTC
V gene: TRBV5-5; clone size: .; D gene: TRBD1; J gene: TRBJ2-4; CDR3 protein: CASSPEGQGGLQYF; CDR3 DNA: TGTGCCAGCAGCCCGGAAGGACAGGGAGGCCTTCAGTACTTC
V gene: TRBV3-1/TRBV3-2; clone size: .; D gene: .; J gene: TRBJ2-3; CDR3 protein: CASSHAGGTDTQYF; CDR3 DNA: TGTGCCAGCAGTCATGCGGGCGGAACAGATACGCAGTATTTT
V gene: TRBV18; clone size: .; D gene: .; J gene: TRBJ2-3; CDR3 protein: CASSVSLEDTQYF; CDR3 DNA: TGTGCCAGCTCAGTATCCTTAGAGGATACGCAGTATTTT
V gene: TRBV5-1; clone size: .; D gene: .; J gene: TRBJ2-7; CDR3 protein: CASSPGSPREQYF; CDR3 DNA: TGCGCCAGCAGCCCGGGAAGTCCGAGGGAGCAGTACTTC
V gene: TRBV6-2/TRBV6-3; clone size: .; D gene: .; J gene: TRBJ2-3; CDR3 protein: CASSYSESTQYF; CDR3 DNA: TGTGCCAGCAGTTACTCGGAGAGTACGCAGTATTTT
V gene: TRBV30; clone size: once; D gene: .; J gene: TRBJ1-5; CDR3 protein: CAWSSGEPQPQHF; CDR3 DNA: TGTGCCTGGAGTTCAGGGGAGCCCCAGCCCCAGCATTTT
V gene: TRBV11-3; clone size: .; D gene: .; J gene: TRBJ2-3; CDR3 protein: CASSFSDSRTDTQYF; CDR3 DNA: TGTGCCAGCAGCTTTTCGGACTCTCGCACAGATACGCAGTATTTT
V gene: TRBV20-1; clone size: .; D gene: TRBD1; J gene: TRBJ1-4; CDR3 protein: CSASRTGFNEKLFF; CDR3 DNA: TGCAGTGCTAGTAGGACAGGCTTTAATGAAAAACTGTTTTTT
V gene: TRBV18; clone size: once; D gene: TRBD2; J gene: TRBJ2-1; CDR3 protein: CASSPRGSYNEQFF; CDR3 DNA: TGTGCCAGCTCACCGCGGGGGTCGTACAATGAGCAGTTCTTC
V gene: TRBV27; clone size: .; D gene: .; J gene: TRBJ2-2; CDR3 protein: CASTLGGANTGELFF; CDR3 DNA: TGTGCCAGCACCCTGGGCGGGGCGAACACCGGGGAGCTGTTTTTT
V gene: TRBV13; clone size: .; D gene: .; J gene: TRBJ1-1; CDR3 protein: CASSLEQLNTEAFF; CDR3 DNA: TGTGCCAGCAGCTTAGAACAGCTGAACACTGAAGCTTTCTTT
V gene: TRBV24-1; clone size: .; D gene: TRBD2; J gene: TRBJ2-3; CDR3 protein: CATSDLRAGVSTDTQYF; CDR3 DNA: TGTGCCACCAGTGATTTGCGGGCGGGGGTTAGCACAGATACGCAGTATTTT
V gene: TRBV28; clone size: .; D gene: TRBD2; J gene: TRBJ2-5; CDR3 protein: CASSLSGVGQETQYF; CDR3 DNA: TGTGCCAGCAGTTTGAGCGGGGTGGGTCAAGAGACCCAGTACTTC
V gene: TRBV6-5; clone size: .; D gene: .; J gene: TRBJ2-3; CDR3 protein: CASRGQTTDTQYF; CDR3 DNA: TGTGCCAGCAGGGGACAAACCACAGATACGCAGTATTTT
V gene: TRBV7-9; clone size: .; D gene: .; J gene: TRBJ2-2; CDR3 protein: CASSLQMNTGELFF; CDR3 DNA: TGTGCCAGCAGCCTCCAGATGAACACCGGGGAGCTGTTTTTT
V gene: TRBV3-1/TRBV3-2; clone size: .; D gene: .; J gene: TRBJ2-3; CDR3 protein: CASSQGTGHGTDTQYF; CDR3 DNA: TGTGCCAGCAGCCAGGGCACGGGACACGGCACAGATACGCAGTATTTT
V gene: TRBV4-1; clone size: .; D gene: TRBD2; J gene: TRBJ2-1; CDR3 protein: CASSQAPGRGSYNEQFF; CDR3 DNA: TGCGCCAGCAGCCAAGCCCCTGGGAGGGGAAGCTACAATGAGCAGTTCTTC
V gene: TRBV29-1; clone size: .; D gene: .; J gene: TRBJ2-3; CDR3 protein: CSVEGATDTQYF; CDR3 DNA: TGCAGCGTTGAAGGGGCAACAGATACGCAGTATTTT
V gene: TRBV7-8; clone size: .; D gene: TRBD2; J gene: TRBJ2-5; CDR3 protein: CASSPGGGRETQYF; CDR3 DNA: TGTGCCAGCAGCCCCGGGGGGGGGAGAGAGACCCAGTACTTC
V gene: TRBV5-8; clone size: .; D gene: .; J gene: TRBJ2-7; CDR3 protein: CASSRGTDSYEQYF; CDR3 DNA: TGTGCCAGCAGCCGGGGGACTGATTCCTACGAGCAGTACTTC
V gene: TRBV6-1; clone size: .; D gene: .; J gene: TRBJ2-2; CDR3 protein: CASSEGPGRTDGELFF; CDR3 DNA: TGTGCCAGCAGTGAAGGCCCAGGGCGTACGGACGGGGAGCTGTTTTTT
V gene: TRBV7-9; clone size: .; D gene: TRBD1; J gene: TRBJ1-1; CDR3 protein: CASSLTGQGATEAFF; CDR3 DNA: TGTGCCAGCAGCCTCACGGGACAGGGGGCCACTGAAGCTTTCTTT
V gene: TRBV6-1; clone size: .; D gene: TRBD1; J gene: TRBJ1-5; CDR3 protein: CASSDQGVDQPQHF; CDR3 DNA: TGTGCCAGCAGTGACCAGGGGGTTGATCAGCCCCAGCATTTT
V gene: TRBV2; clone size: .; D gene: .; J gene: TRBJ1-4; CDR3 protein: CASRRVGGNEKLFF; CDR3 DNA: TGTGCCAGCAGGAGGGTTGGGGGGAATGAAAAACTGTTTTTT
V gene: TRBV7-2; clone size: .; D gene: .; J gene: TRBJ2-3; CDR3 protein: CASSAPALRGRTDTQYF; CDR3 DNA: TGTGCCAGCAGCGCCCCCGCCCTTAGAGGTCGGACAGATACGCAGTATTTT